The rows below give T cell receptor beta chains drawn from one sample of a study of shared clonotypes between healthy human individuals. Libraries were prepared by immunoSEQ multiplex PCR; TCRdb keeps only in-frame clonotypes and omits some of them. The sample lists 2,100,000 or so clones, more than 90% occurring once. Sequenced material: naive CD4+ T cells sorted from blood. The receptor source for this set is a man younger than 35 in good health. Both conserved end residues are part of each CDR3. The order of the fields is CDR3 protein, CDR3 DNA, J gene, V gene, clone size, D gene. A D gene is named only where the DNA matches it firmly. The size of a clone is reported for some rows only, either as once, few or many, or as a class for expanded clones.

CDR3: CASSYPQGGSYEQYF
DNA: TGTGCCAGCAGTTACCCCCAGGGGGGGTCCTACGAGCAGTACTTC
J: TRBJ2-7
V: TRBV6-6
size: NA
D: NA

CDR3: CASTLQGISNQPQHF
DNA: TGTGCCAGTACCCTCCAAGGAATCAGCAATCAGCCCCAGCATTTT
J: TRBJ1-5
V: TRBV19
size: NA
D: NA

CDR3: CASRTSGNSPLHF
DNA: TGTGCCAGCAGGACATCGGGAAATTCACCCCTCCACTTT
J: TRBJ1-6
V: TRBV6-1
size: NA
D: NA

CDR3: CASSSNVETQYF
DNA: TGTGCCAGCAGCTCGAACGTGGAGACCCAGTACTTC
J: TRBJ2-5
V: TRBV7-9
size: once
D: NA

CDR3: CTSSQVGTSGYNEQFF
DNA: TGCACCAGCAGCCAAGTCGGGACTAGCGGTTACAATGAGCAGTTCTTC
J: TRBJ2-1
V: TRBV1
size: NA
D: NA

CDR3: CASSRREQYF
DNA: TGTGCCAGCAGCCGACGGGAACAGTACTTC
J: TRBJ2-7
V: TRBV5-4
size: NA
D: NA

CDR3: CASSLSGEGELFF
DNA: TGCGCCAGCAGCTTGAGTGGAGAGGGGGAGCTGTTTTTT
J: TRBJ2-2
V: TRBV5-1
size: NA
D: NA

CDR3: CASTPGGGAKNIQYF
DNA: TGTGCCAGCACTCCTGGAGGGGGGGCCAAAAACATTCAGTACTTC
J: TRBJ2-4
V: TRBV9
size: NA
D: NA

CDR3: CASSQGQYNQPQHF
DNA: TGTGCCAGCAGCCAAGGGCAGTACAATCAGCCCCAGCATTTT
J: TRBJ1-5
V: TRBV14
size: NA
D: NA

CDR3: CASSPLAGGPYEQYF
DNA: TGTGCCAGCAGCCCCCTAGCGGGAGGGCCCTACGAGCAGTACTTC
J: TRBJ2-7
V: TRBV7-2
size: NA
D: TRBD2

CDR3: CASSFSTSTAYEQYF
DNA: TGTGCCAGCAGCTTCTCCACTAGCACCGCCTACGAGCAGTACTTC
J: TRBJ2-7
V: TRBV5-8
size: NA
D: NA

CDR3: CASSPGTNYGYTF
DNA: TGCGCCAGCAGTCCCGGGACGAACTATGGCTACACCTTC
J: TRBJ1-2
V: TRBV10-1
size: NA
D: NA

CDR3: CASSPGSRRDSPLHF
DNA: TGTGCCAGCAGTCCGGGCTCCCGCCGGGACTCACCCCTCCACTTT
J: TRBJ1-6
V: TRBV6-4
size: NA
D: NA

CDR3: CASSLTPGLAEGNEQFF
DNA: TGTGCCAGCAGCTTAACCCCGGGACTAGCGGAAGGGAATGAGCAGTTCTTC
J: TRBJ2-1
V: TRBV7-2
size: NA
D: TRBD2

CDR3: CASRVSAPGEQYF
DNA: TGCGCCAGCCGGGTCTCAGCCCCGGGGGAGCAGTACTTC
J: TRBJ2-7
V: TRBV5-1
size: NA
D: NA

CDR3: CASIGDAYEQYF
DNA: TGTGCCAGCATTGGGGACGCCTACGAGCAGTACTTC
J: TRBJ2-7
V: TRBV6-1
size: NA
D: NA

CDR3: CASTQGQTVNYGYTF
DNA: TGTGCCAGCACCCAGGGACAGACTGTTAACTATGGCTACACCTTC
J: TRBJ1-2
V: TRBV5-4
size: once
D: TRBD1

CDR3: CSAQQVMNTEAFF
DNA: TGCAGCGCCCAACAGGTTATGAACACTGAAGCTTTCTTT
J: TRBJ1-1
V: TRBV29-1
size: NA
D: NA

CDR3: CASSEQDSHSGPLHF
DNA: TGTGCCAGCAGTGAACAGGACAGCCACTCAGGGCCCCTCCACTTT
J: TRBJ1-6
V: TRBV6-1
size: NA
D: NA

CDR3: CASSSGQGKASGNTIYF
DNA: TGTGCCAGCAGTTCGGGACAGGGGAAAGCCTCTGGAAACACCATATATTTT
J: TRBJ1-3
V: TRBV27
size: NA
D: TRBD1

CDR3: CASSFRGSYGYTF
DNA: TGTGCCAGCAGTTTCAGGGGGTCCTATGGCTACACCTTC
J: TRBJ1-2
V: TRBV27
size: once
D: TRBD1

CDR3: CASSFEGQGWCEQYF
DNA: TGTGCCAGCAGCTTTGAAGGCCAGGGGTGGTGCGAGCAGTACTTC
J: TRBJ2-7
V: TRBV12-1
size: NA
D: NA

CDR3: CASSRQGDSEKLFF
DNA: TGTGCCAGCAGCAGACAGGGCGACTCTGAAAAACTGTTTTTT
J: TRBJ1-4
V: TRBV28
size: NA
D: TRBD1

CDR3: CASSPGGSSGNTIYF
DNA: TGTGCCAGCAGTCCGGGAGGGAGCTCTGGAAACACCATATATTTT
J: TRBJ1-3
V: TRBV25-1
size: once
D: NA

CDR3: CASRRQGVAKNIQYF
DNA: TGTGCCAGCCGACGACAGGGAGTAGCCAAAAACATTCAGTACTTC
J: TRBJ2-4
V: TRBV28
size: NA
D: TRBD1

CDR3: CASTGPGVRRSPLHF
DNA: TGTGCCAGCACTGGGCCCGGGGTTCGCCGTTCACCCCTCCACTTT
J: TRBJ1-6
V: TRBV2
size: NA
D: NA

CDR3: CASSLRQTTDTQYF
DNA: TGTGCCAGCAGCTTAAGACAGACCACAGATACGCAGTATTTT
J: TRBJ2-3
V: TRBV7-2
size: NA
D: NA

CDR3: CASSLTPGTEAFF
DNA: TGTGCCAGCAGCTTAACCCCAGGAACCGAAGCTTTCTTT
J: TRBJ1-1
V: TRBV7-3
size: NA
D: NA

CDR3: CARSLEASGKTSTDTQYF
DNA: TGTGCCAGAAGCTTGGAGGCTAGCGGGAAGACTAGCACAGATACGCAGTATTTT
J: TRBJ2-3
V: TRBV5-3
size: NA
D: TRBD2

CDR3: CASQIRFTDTQYF
DNA: TGTGCCAGTCAAATCAGGTTTACAGATACGCAGTATTTT
J: TRBJ2-3
V: TRBV18
size: NA
D: NA

CDR3: CASSLGAGTEQETQYF
DNA: TGTGCCAGCAGCTTAGGGGCCGGGACAGAGCAAGAGACCCAGTACTTC
J: TRBJ2-5
V: TRBV7-2
size: NA
D: TRBD1

CDR3: CASRQVGQRYEQYF
DNA: TGTGCCAGCAGGCAAGTCGGACAGCGGTACGAGCAGTACTTC
J: TRBJ2-7
V: TRBV27
size: NA
D: NA

CDR3: CASSRGNYGYTF
DNA: TGTGCCAGCAGTCGGGGGAACTATGGCTACACCTTC
J: TRBJ1-2
V: TRBV6-5
size: once
D: NA

CDR3: CASSPAGVTDTQYF
DNA: TGCGCCAGCAGCCCCGCGGGAGTAACAGATACGCAGTATTTT
J: TRBJ2-3
V: TRBV4-3
size: NA
D: TRBD2

CDR3: CASSFPWGWYGYTF
DNA: TGTGCCAGCAGTTTCCCCTGGGGTTGGTATGGCTACACCTTC
J: TRBJ1-2
V: TRBV28
size: NA
D: NA

CDR3: CASSPGTLLRGYNEQFF
DNA: TGTGCCAGCAGCCCCGGGACCCTCCTCCGGGGCTACAATGAGCAGTTCTTC
J: TRBJ2-1
V: TRBV9
size: NA
D: NA

CDR3: CASSIATSGGNEQFF
DNA: TGTGCCAGTAGTATAGCGACTAGCGGGGGCAATGAGCAGTTCTTC
J: TRBJ2-1
V: TRBV19
size: NA
D: TRBD2

CDR3: CASSPDRNNQPQHF
DNA: TGTGCCAGCAGTCCGGACAGGAACAATCAGCCCCAGCATTTT
J: TRBJ1-5
V: TRBV28
size: NA
D: TRBD1

CDR3: CASSLGITGELFF
DNA: TGTGCCAGCAGTTTGGGTATCACCGGGGAGCTGTTTTTT
J: TRBJ2-2
V: TRBV6-5
size: NA
D: NA